These T cell receptor beta chains were read from a single sample in a study of cytomegalovirus exposure and HLA in healthy donors. TCRdb keeps only in-frame clones here, not all; method: immunoSEQ multiplex PCR. Here the sample spans roughly 100,000 clones, 75% to 80% being singletons. The sequencing sample was made of PBMCs. The source of these receptors is a man in his fifties or sixties in good health and CMV-seropositive. CDR3s include the opening cysteine and the closing phenylalanine or tryptophan. The D gene is left open where the match is weak. Part of the rows lack a size; the others show once, few, many or a class for expanded clones.

d_call	v_call	j_call	clone_size	cdr3_nt	cdr3_aa
-	TRBV12-5	TRBJ1-2	-	TGTGCTAGTGGACAGATTTATGGCTACACCTTC	CASGQIYGYTF
-	TRBV30	TRBJ1-2	once	TGTGCCTGGAGTGCGGTTAACTATGGCTACACCTTC	CAWSAVNYGYTF
-	TRBV6-1	TRBJ2-7	-	TGTGCCAGCACTATACCGAGATTCTACGAGCAGTACTTC	CASTIPRFYEQYF
-	TRBV6-1	TRBJ1-3	-	TGTGCCAGCAGACCACAGGGAACCACTGGAAACACCATATATTTT	CASRPQGTTGNTIYF
-	TRBV15	TRBJ1-5	-	TGTGCCACCAGAGTAGCCCGGACGGAGGTTCAGCCCCAGCATTTT	CATRVARTEVQPQHF
-	TRBV5-6	TRBJ1-2	-	TGTGCCAGCAGCCTCACGGATCCTACAGGTGGCTACACCTTC	CASSLTDPTGGYTF
-	TRBV2	TRBJ1-6	few	TGTGCCAGCAGCCCGGGGGTGCCCCTCCACTTT	CASSPGVPLHF
-	TRBV19	TRBJ1-5	-	TGTGCCAGTAGTATAGACGACAGTAACTATCAGCCCCAGCATTTT	CASSIDDSNYQPQHF
-	TRBV11-2	TRBJ1-1	-	TGTGCCAGCAGCCATGGGACACCAGTTGAAGCTTTCTTT	CASSHGTPVEAFF
-	TRBV7-9	TRBJ2-7	-	TGTGCCAGCACCAAAGGTGACGGACTTTACGAGCAGTACTTC	CASTKGDGLYEQYF
-	TRBV19	TRBJ2-1	-	TGTGCCAGTAGTATAAGAAGCTTTGAGCAGTTCTTC	CASSIRSFEQFF
-	TRBV4-2	TRBJ1-2	-	TGTGCCAGCAGCCGAAGGCGGGGGGAGGGGTATGGCTACACCTTC	CASSRRRGEGYGYTF
TRBD2	TRBV5-1	TRBJ2-3	-	TGCGCCAGCAGCCGGGCAGCGGGGGGGACAGATACGCAGTATTTT	CASSRAAGGTDTQYF
-	TRBV5-6	TRBJ2-3	-	TGTGCCAGCAGCTTGATTAGCGGATTCACAGATACGCAGTATTTT	CASSLISGFTDTQYF
TRBD2	TRBV5-1	TRBJ2-5	-	TGCGCCAGCAGCTTCGGCTTAGCGGGTGCGACCCAGTACTTC	CASSFGLAGATQYF
-	TRBV7-2	TRBJ1-5	-	TGTGCCAGCAGCCTCTACGTGCTGTCAGGTCAGCCCCAGCATTTT	CASSLYVLSGQPQHF
-	TRBV21-1	TRBJ1-1	few	TGTGCCAGCAGCAAAGCGAGATGTACTGAAGCTTTCTTT	CASSKARCTEAFF
TRBD2	TRBV11-2	TRBJ2-6	-	TGTGCCCTTCCCCCCGGACTAGCGGGTTCTGGGGCCAACGTCCTGACTTTC	CALPPGLAGSGANVLTF
TRBD1	TRBV4-2	TRBJ2-7	-	TGTGCCAGCAGCCAAGATAGAGGGACAGGTGGACGCGAGCAGTACTTC	CASSQDRGTGGREQYF
TRBD1	TRBV18	TRBJ2-3	-	TGTGCCAGCTCATCGAGGACAGGGAGCACAGATACGCAGTATTTT	CASSSRTGSTDTQYF
-	TRBV6-4	TRBJ2-7	-	TGTGCTACCAGGGTCGGCTCCTACGAGCAGTACTTC	CATRVGSYEQYF
-	TRBV27	TRBJ1-2	medium-sized	TGTGCCAGCAGTTTATCTCAGGGGAACTATGGCTACACCTTC	CASSLSQGNYGYTF
-	TRBV4-2	TRBJ1-2	-	TGTGCCAGCAGCCAGGGGCCCGCACGCGGCTACACCTTC	CASSQGPARGYTF
TRBD1	TRBV6-5	TRBJ2-7	-	TGTGCCAGCAGTTACCTAGGACAGGTTTACGAGCAGTACTTC	CASSYLGQVYEQYF
-	TRBV5-1	TRBJ2-1	-	TGCGCCAGTTCCTGGGGGGGGGCCCCTCCCTACAATGAGCAGTTCTTC	CASSWGGAPPYNEQFF
-	TRBV5-4	TRBJ1-2	-	TGTGCCAGCAGCTCACAGGACCACCCTTATGGCTACACCTTC	CASSSQDHPYGYTF
-	TRBV9	TRBJ2-7	-	TGTGCCAGCAGCGTAGTCGGAGGCTCAGGCGAGCAGTACTTC	CASSVVGGSGEQYF
-	TRBV9	TRBJ2-1	-	TGTGCCAGCAGCGTCCAGGGGTTCCCTCAGGGGCGTAAGGATGAGCAGTTCTTC	CASSVQGFPQGRKDEQFF
TRBD1	TRBV5-6	TRBJ2-2	-	TGTGCCAGCAGCTTGGAAAGGGGGCGCGATGTCCACGGGGAGCTGTTTTTT	CASSLERGRDVHGELFF
TRBD2	TRBV5-1	TRBJ2-1	-	TGCGCCAGCAGCTTGGCAGTGAGGGAGGGGAACGATGAGCAGTTCTTC	CASSLAVREGNDEQFF
-	TRBV5-1	TRBJ1-1	-	TGCGCCAGCAGCTCGGGGGTTAGGAACACTGAAGCTTTCTTT	CASSSGVRNTEAFF
TRBD1	TRBV19	TRBJ2-1	-	TGTGCCAGAGGATGCCGGGACAGGTACCCCACGAGCTCCTACAATGAGCAGTTCTTC	CARGCRDRYPTSSYNEQFF
TRBD1	TRBV5-5	TRBJ1-5	-	TGTGCCAGCAGCGAGGACAGGGTCGGGCAGCCCCAGCATTTT	CASSEDRVGQPQHF
-	TRBV19	TRBJ2-1	-	TGTGCCAGTACCAAAGCCGGAGACAGGAATGAGCAGTTCTTC	CASTKAGDRNEQFF
-	TRBV27	TRBJ1-2	-	TGTGCCAGCAGTTGGGGCAGCAACTATGGCTACACCTTC	CASSWGSNYGYTF
-	TRBV11-2	TRBJ1-2	-	TGTGCCAACTCGTATCGCGATGGGCGCATTTATGGCTACACCTTC	CANSYRDGRIYGYTF